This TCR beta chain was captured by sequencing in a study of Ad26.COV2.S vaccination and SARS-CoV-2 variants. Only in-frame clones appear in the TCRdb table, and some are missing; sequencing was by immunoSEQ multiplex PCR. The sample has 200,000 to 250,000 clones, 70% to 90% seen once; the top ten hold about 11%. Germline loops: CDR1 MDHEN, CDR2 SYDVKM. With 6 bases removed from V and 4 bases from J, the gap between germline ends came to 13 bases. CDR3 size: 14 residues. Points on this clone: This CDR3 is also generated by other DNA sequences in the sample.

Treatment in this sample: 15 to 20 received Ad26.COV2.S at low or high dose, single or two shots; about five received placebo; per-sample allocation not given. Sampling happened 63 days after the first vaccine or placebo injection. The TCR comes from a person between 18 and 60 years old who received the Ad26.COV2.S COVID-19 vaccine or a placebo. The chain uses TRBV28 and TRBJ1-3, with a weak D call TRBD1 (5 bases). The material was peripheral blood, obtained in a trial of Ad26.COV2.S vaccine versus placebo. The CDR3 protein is CASSLGTVGNTIYF. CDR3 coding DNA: TGTGCCAGCAGCCTAGGGACCGTAGGAAACACCATATATTTT.